One T cell receptor (beta chain) is described in this entry. Its antigen is undetermined. These data belong to a study of CD8 T cells in Susac syndrome. Study in general: When blood was collected, patients with Susac syndrome were therapy-naive, were taking corticosteroids, or were receiving intravenous immunoglobulin alone. Study-wide results and limits: Roughly 17 Susac-specific public clones were found in total CD8+ repertoires and five in CD8+ TEMRA repertoires.

The CDR3 sequence is 14 residues long. The V segment lost 5 bases and the J segment 1 base; nucleotides outside the gene matches: 3. Germline V lookup: CDR1 LNHNV, CDR2 YYDKDF (reference sequence). CD8+ and CD4+ T cells from blood underwent TCR beta sequencing, which was carried out in a high-throughput format. Reverse transcription used roughly 0.45 to 1 ug RNA and random hexamers. Multiplex PCR with immunoSEQ amplified the TCR beta CDR3 across 54 Vbeta and 13 Jbeta. TCRdb re-called the immunoSEQ multiplex PCR reads through MiXCR, storing one row per CDR3 protein. The sample consists of roughly 110,000 distinct CDR3 sequences, roughly 95% of them appearing once.

V and J are TRBV15 and TRBJ1-1, with 8 bases matching TRBD1. The sequencing sample was made of CD8+ T cells from PBMCs. The clonotype was recovered from a human donor with Susac syndrome. The CDR3 sequence: CATSWGTGNTEAFF. The CDR3 DNA follows: TGTGCCACCAGCTGGGGGACAGGGAACACTGAAGCTTTCTTT.